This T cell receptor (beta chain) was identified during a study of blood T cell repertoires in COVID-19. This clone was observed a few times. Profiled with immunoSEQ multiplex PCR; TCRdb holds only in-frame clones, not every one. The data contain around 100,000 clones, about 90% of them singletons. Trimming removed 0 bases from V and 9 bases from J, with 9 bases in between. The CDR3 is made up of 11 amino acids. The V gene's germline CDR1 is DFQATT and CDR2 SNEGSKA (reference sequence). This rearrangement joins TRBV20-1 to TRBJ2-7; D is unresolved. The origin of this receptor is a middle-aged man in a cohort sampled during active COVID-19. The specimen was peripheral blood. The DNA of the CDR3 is TGCAGTGCTAGAGATAACCTAGGGCAGTACTTC. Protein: CSARDNLGQYF.